A selection of T cell receptor beta chains follows, all from one sample in a study of blood T cell repertoires in COVID-19. Profiling relied on immunoSEQ multiplex PCR, and the TCRdb table lists in-frame clones only, not all of them. The sample yields hundreds of thousands of clones, about four fifths seen once. Input material: PBMCs or T cells enriched from blood (not recorded which). The receptors here all came from a woman aged 40-49 years who had been exposed to COVID-19. The CDR3 runs from the conserved cysteine through the conserved F or W. The order of the fields is J gene, CDR3 length, V gene, D gene, clone size, CDR3 DNA, CDR3 protein. The D gene is left open where the match is weak. Only part of the rows carry a size: once, few, many, or a class if the clone is expanded.

TRBJ1-1	15	TRBV6-5	TRBD1	-	TGTGCCAGCAGGTACGGGACAGGGTGGGAAACTGAAGCTTTCTTT	CASRYGTGWETEAFF
TRBJ2-2	16	TRBV7-3	TRBD2	once	TGTGCCAGCAGCTTAATTAGCGGGGGATACACCGGGGAGCTGTTTTTT	CASSLISGGYTGELFF
TRBJ2-2	16	TRBV11-2	-	-	TGTGCCAGCAGCTTAGGGCTAGCGAAGAACACCGGGGAGCTGTTTTTT	CASSLGLAKNTGELFF
TRBJ2-3	14	TRBV5-1	TRBD2	-	TGCGCCAGCAGCATGGGACTAGCGGAAGATACGCAGTATTTT	CASSMGLAEDTQYF
TRBJ2-2	17	TRBV7-6	TRBD1	-	TGTGCCAGCAGCTTAGTAAAGGGACAGGGGGCCGGCGGGGAGCTGTTTTTT	CASSLVKGQGAGGELFF
TRBJ2-3	16	TRBV5-1	TRBD2	-	TGCGCCAGCAGCTTGGCTCTTAGCGGGGGCACAGATACGCAGTATTTT	CASSLALSGGTDTQYF
TRBJ1-1	14	TRBV5-1	-	-	TGCGCCAGCAGCTTGGGTCAGGTAGATGACGAAGCTTTCTTT	CASSLGQVDDEAFF
TRBJ2-5	13	TRBV7-3	-	-	TGTGCCAGCAGCTTAACTATTGAGGAGACCCAGTACTTC	CASSLTIEETQYF
TRBJ2-5	15	TRBV7-3	TRBD2	-	TGTGCCAGCAGCCGTAGCGGGGGGGCCTGGGAGACCCAGTACTTC	CASSRSGGAWETQYF
TRBJ1-1	12	TRBV2	-	-	TGTGCCAGCGCTACAGTGAACACTGAAGCTTTCTTT	CASATVNTEAFF
TRBJ1-5	17	TRBV7-2	-	-	TGTGCCAGCAGCTTAGGAGAGGGGACCCGGGGGAATCAGCCCCAGCATTTT	CASSLGEGTRGNQPQHF
TRBJ2-7	15	TRBV19	TRBD1	once	TGTGCCAGTAGTCTTGTTTCAGACAGGGCCTACGAGCAGTACTTC	CASSLVSDRAYEQYF
TRBJ2-1	17	TRBV4-2	TRBD2	-	TGTGCCAGCAGCCAAGAATTTGGGCTAGCGGTCGACAATGAGCAGTTCTTC	CASSQEFGLAVDNEQFF
TRBJ1-1	15	TRBV6-5	TRBD1	-	TGTGCCAGCAGCTCCCGAGACAGGGTGGGCCCTGAAGCTTTCTTT	CASSSRDRVGPEAFF
TRBJ1-2	15	TRBV19	TRBD1	-	TGTGCCAGTAATCAGGGGGACAGGCATAACTATGGCTACACCTTC	CASNQGDRHNYGYTF
TRBJ1-6	16	TRBV10-2	-	once	TGCGCCAGCAGTGAGTCCAGGGCAGACGGTAATTCACCCCTCCACTTT	CASSESRADGNSPLHF
TRBJ1-2	13	TRBV5-1	TRBD1	-	TGCGCCAGCAGCCAGGGACAGGGGATCGGCTACACCTTC	CASSQGQGIGYTF
TRBJ2-2	13	TRBV19	-	-	TGTGCCATCCCAAGAGGGAAGACCGGGGAGCTGTTTTTT	CAIPRGKTGELFF
TRBJ1-1	16	TRBV15	TRBD1	-	TGTGCCACCAGCAGAGACTGGGACAGCTTTAACACTGAAGCTTTCTTT	CATSRDWDSFNTEAFF
TRBJ1-2	12	TRBV5-8	-	-	TGTGCCAGCAGCTTGGCGGGCTATGGCTACACCTTC	CASSLAGYGYTF
TRBJ2-3	13	TRBV2	-	-	TGTGCCAGCACCCTGGGAGGCACAGATACGCAGTATTTT	CASTLGGTDTQYF
TRBJ2-1	15	TRBV9	TRBD2	few	TGTGCCAGCAGCCCACGGACTAGCGGTGACAATGAGCAGTTCTTC	CASSPRTSGDNEQFF
TRBJ1-5	16	TRBV15	-	-	TGTGCCACCAGCCCTCGGGCAGGGTATTTGAATCAGCCCCAGCATTTT	CATSPRAGYLNQPQHF
TRBJ1-2	14	TRBV2	-	-	TGTGCCAGCAGTGTCGGAGGCAGAAGCGTCGGCTACACCTTC	CASSVGGRSVGYTF